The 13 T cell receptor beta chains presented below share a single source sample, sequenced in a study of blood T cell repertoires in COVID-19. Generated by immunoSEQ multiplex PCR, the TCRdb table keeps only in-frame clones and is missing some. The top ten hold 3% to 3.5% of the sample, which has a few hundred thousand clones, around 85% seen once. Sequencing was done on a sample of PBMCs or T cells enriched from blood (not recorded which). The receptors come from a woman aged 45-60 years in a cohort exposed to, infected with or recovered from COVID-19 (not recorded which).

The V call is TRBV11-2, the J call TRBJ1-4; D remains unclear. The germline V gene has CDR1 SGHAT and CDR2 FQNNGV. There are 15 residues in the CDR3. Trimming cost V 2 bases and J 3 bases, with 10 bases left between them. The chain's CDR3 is CASSLKGEANEKLFF. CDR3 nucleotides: TGTGCCAGCAGCTTAAAGGGAGAGGCTAATGAAAAACTGTTTTTT. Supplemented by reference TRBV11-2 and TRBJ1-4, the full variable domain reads EAGVAQSPRYKIIEKRQSVAFWCNPISGHATLYWYQQILGQGPKLLIQFQNNGVVDDSQLPKDRFSAERLKGVDSTLKIQPAKLEDSAVYLCASSLKGEANEKLFFGSGTQLSVL.

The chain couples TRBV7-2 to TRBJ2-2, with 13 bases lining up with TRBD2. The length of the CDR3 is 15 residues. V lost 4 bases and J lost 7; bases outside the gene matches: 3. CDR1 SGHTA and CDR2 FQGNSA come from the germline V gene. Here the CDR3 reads CASSSLAGGYGELFF. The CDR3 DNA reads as TGTGCCAGCAGCTCACTAGCGGGGGGGTACGGGGAGCTGTTTTTT.

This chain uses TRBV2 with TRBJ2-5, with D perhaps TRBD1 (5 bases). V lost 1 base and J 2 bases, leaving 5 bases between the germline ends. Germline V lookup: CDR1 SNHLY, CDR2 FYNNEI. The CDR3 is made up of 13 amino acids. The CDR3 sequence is CASSEGQQETQYF. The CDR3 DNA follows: TGTGCCAGCAGTGAAGGACAGCAAGAGACCCAGTACTTC. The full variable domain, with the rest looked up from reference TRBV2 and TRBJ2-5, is EPEVTQTPSHQVTQMGQEVILRCVPISNHLYFYWYRQILGQKVEFLVSFYNNEISEKSEIFDDQFSVERPDGSNFTLKIRSTKLEDSAMYFCASSEGQQETQYFGPGTRLLVL.

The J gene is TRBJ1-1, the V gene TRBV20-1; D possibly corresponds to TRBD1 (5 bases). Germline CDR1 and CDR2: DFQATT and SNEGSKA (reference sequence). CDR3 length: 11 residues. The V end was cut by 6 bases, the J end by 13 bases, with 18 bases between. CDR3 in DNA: TGCAGTGCGCGCCAAGGGGCCCCCGATTTCTTT. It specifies CSARQGAPDFF.

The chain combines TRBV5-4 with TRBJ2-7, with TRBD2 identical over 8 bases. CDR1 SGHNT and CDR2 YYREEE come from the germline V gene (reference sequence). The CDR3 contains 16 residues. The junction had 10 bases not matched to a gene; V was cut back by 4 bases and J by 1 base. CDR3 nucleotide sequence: TGTGCCAGCAGCAAAGGACAGTCGGGAGGGTCCTACGAGCAGTACTTC. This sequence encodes CASSKGQSGGSYEQYF.

This CDR3 is CASTGQFNQPQHF. The CDR3, as DNA: TGTGCCAGTACGGGACAGTTCAATCAGCCCCAGCATTTT. The chain links TRBV19 to TRBJ1-5; 7 nucleotides agree with TRBD1. The CDR3 consists of 13 residues. Germline trimming cut 7 bases from V and 3 bases from J; bases unmatched to any gene: 3. Germline V gene lookup returns CDR1 LNHDA and CDR2 SQIVND (reference sequence). Full variable domain (missing parts from reference TRBV19 and TRBJ1-5): DGGITQSPKYLFRKEGQNVTLSCEQNLNHDAMYWYRQDPGQGLRLIYYSQIVNDFQKGDIAEGYSVSREKKESFPLTVTSAQKNPTAFYLCASTGQFNQPQHFGDGTRLSIL.

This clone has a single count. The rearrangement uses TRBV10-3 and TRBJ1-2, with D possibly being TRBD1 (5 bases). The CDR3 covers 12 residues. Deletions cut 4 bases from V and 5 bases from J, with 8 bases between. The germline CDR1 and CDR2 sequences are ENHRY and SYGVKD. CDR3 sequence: CAISAGDYGYTF. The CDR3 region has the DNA TGTGCCATCAGTGCGGGGGATTATGGCTACACCTTC.

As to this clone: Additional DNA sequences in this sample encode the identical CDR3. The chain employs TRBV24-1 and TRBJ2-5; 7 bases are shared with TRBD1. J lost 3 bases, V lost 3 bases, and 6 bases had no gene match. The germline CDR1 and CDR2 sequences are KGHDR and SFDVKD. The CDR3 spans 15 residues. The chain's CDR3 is CATSDPNRGKETQYF. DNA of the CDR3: TGTGCCACCAGTGATCCTAACAGGGGAAAAGAGACCCAGTACTTC.

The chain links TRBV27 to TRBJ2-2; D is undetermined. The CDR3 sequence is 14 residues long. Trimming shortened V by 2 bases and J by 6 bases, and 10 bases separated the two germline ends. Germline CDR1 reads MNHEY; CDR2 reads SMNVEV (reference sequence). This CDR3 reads CASSLPNFSGELFF. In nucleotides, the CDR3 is TGTGCCAGCAGTTTACCAAATTTTTCCGGGGAGCTGTTTTTT.

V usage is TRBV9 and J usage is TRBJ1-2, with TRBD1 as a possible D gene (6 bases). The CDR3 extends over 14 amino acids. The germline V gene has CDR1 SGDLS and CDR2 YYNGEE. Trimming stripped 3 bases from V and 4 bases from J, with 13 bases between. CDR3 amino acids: CASSDQGRGYGYTF. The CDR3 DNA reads TGTGCCAGCAGCGATCAGGGCAGGGGCTATGGCTACACCTTC. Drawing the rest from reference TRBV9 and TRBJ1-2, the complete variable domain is DSGVTQTPKHLITATGQRVTLRCSPRSGDLSVYWYQQSLDQGLQFLIQYYNGEERAKGNILERFSAQQFPDLHSELNLSSLELGDSALYFCASSDQGRGYGYTFGSGTRLTVV.

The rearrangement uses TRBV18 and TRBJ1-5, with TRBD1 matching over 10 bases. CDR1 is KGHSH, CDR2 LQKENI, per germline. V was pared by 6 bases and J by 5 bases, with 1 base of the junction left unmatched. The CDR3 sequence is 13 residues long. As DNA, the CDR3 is TGTGCCAGCTCCGGGACAGGGGATCAGCCCCAGCATTTT. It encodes CASSGTGDQPQHF.

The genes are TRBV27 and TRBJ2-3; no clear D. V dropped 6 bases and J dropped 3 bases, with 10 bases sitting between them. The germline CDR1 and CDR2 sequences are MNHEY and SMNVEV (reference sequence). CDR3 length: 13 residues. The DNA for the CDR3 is TGTGCCAGCAGATCCCACGGGACAGATACGCAGTATTTT. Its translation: CASRSHGTDTQYF.

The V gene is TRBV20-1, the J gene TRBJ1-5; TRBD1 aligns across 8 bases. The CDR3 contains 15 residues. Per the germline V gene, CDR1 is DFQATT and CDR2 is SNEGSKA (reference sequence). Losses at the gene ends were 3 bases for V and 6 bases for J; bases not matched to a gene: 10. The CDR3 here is CSASLGQAAFQPQHF. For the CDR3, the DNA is TGCAGTGCTAGTCTGGGACAGGCTGCTTTTCAGCCCCAGCATTTT.